Below are 10 T cell receptor beta chains sequenced from a single sample in a study of CD8 T cells in ankylosing spondylitis. Study-level findings and limits: What appeared characteristic of ankylosing spondylitis blood was a TCR beta motif of fewer than ten highly homologous variants.

Antigens of these TCRs are unknown. MiXCR, run by TCRdb on the 5' RACE reads, gives a single entry per CDR3 protein. The sample records about 500,000 distinct CDR3 sequences, roughly 5% being singletons. The sample taken for sequencing was blood, either unsorted or a sorted T cell fraction (not recorded which). These receptors were taken from a male donor with ankylosing spondylitis.

This clonotype was found many times. V is TRBV10-3 and J is TRBJ1-3; 7 nucleotides line up with TRBD1. Unmatched junction bases numbered 3, after V lost 6 bases and J lost 7 bases. The CDR3 contains 12 residues. Germline values: CDR1 ENHRY, CDR2 SYGVKD. The CDR3: CAISGQDNTIYF. CDR3 DNA: TGTGCCATCAGCGGACAGGACAACACCATATATTTT.

This clonotype was seen only a few times. V and J are TRBV5-1 and TRBJ2-1; D gene uncertain. CDR1 and CDR2 from the germline V gene are SGHRS and YFSETQ. CDR3 size: 13 residues. Trimming took 0 bases from V and 7 from J, leaving 8 bases between them. The chain's CDR3 is CASSLESANEQFF. In nucleotides, the CDR3 is TGCGCCAGCAGCTTGGAGTCAGCAAATGAGCAGTTCTTC. Full variable domain (rest looked up from reference TRBV5-1 and TRBJ2-1): KAGVTQTPRYLIKTRGQQVTLSCSPISGHRSVSWYQQTPGQGLQFLFEYFSETQRNKGNFPGRFSGRQFSNSRSEMNVSTLELGDSALYLCASSLESANEQFFGPGTRLTVL.

This clonotype appeared many times. The chain has TRBV20-1 and TRBJ1-6; D call uncertain. Germline CDR1 and CDR2: DFQATT and SNEGSKA (reference sequence). This CDR3 has 18 residues. V shed 3 bases and J shed 4 bases, with 22 bases lying between them. The CDR3 loop is CSASLLYGLLRYNSPLHF. In DNA form, the CDR3 reads TGCAGTGCTAGTCTTCTCTACGGGCTACTACGATATAATTCACCCCTCCACTTT.

This chain links TRBV7-2 with TRBJ2-7; D may be TRBD1 or TRBD2 (6 bases each). The germline gives CDR1 SGHTA, CDR2 FQGNSA. Trimming pared 7 bases from V and 7 bases from J, leaving 17 bases between. The CDR3 has 13 residues. The CDR3 region has the DNA TGTGCCAGCACCCTACCGGGGGCGGGTGAGCAGTACTTC. It is translated as CASTLPGAGEQYF.

This clonotype was seen at least ten times. The chain has TRBV12-3 or TRBV12-4 and TRBJ1-2; 7 bases match TRBD1. The trim removed 7 bases at V and 8 bases at J, leaving 10 bases unmatched. The CDR3 length is 13 residues. CDR3: CASTWDRRKGYTF. The CDR3 DNA sequence: TGTGCCAGCACCTGGGACAGACGGAAGGGCTACACCTTC.

This clonotype has ten or more counts. The chain is built from TRBV10-2 and TRBJ1-2; tentative D call: TRBD1 (5 bases). The germline CDR1 and CDR2 sequences are WSHSY and SAAADI. The CDR3 consists of 13 residues. V shed 4 bases and J shed 2 bases, with 8 bases lying between them. The CDR3 DNA is TGCGCCAGCAGTGGACAGCGGAACTATGGCTACACCTTC. This codes for CASSGQRNYGYTF.

This clonotype was counted ten times or more. The chain has TRBV7-2 and TRBJ2-4; 8 nucleotides agree with TRBD2. The CDR3 is 13 amino acids. The germline gives CDR1 SGHTA, CDR2 FQGNSA. V gave up 4 bases and J gave up 8 bases; unmatched junction bases: 4. CDR3 in DNA: TGTGCCAGCAGCTCGGGGGGGGGTTACATTCAGTACTTC. Its protein is CASSSGGGYIQYF.

This clonotype occurred many times. The chain links TRBV4-2 to TRBJ2-2; 7 bases are a match to TRBD2. This CDR3 spans 15 amino acids. Germline V gene data show CDR1 as LGHNA and CDR2 as YNFKEQ. V lost 2 bases, J lost 5 bases, and 5 bases stayed unmatched. CDR3 amino acids: CASSQRSGGTGELFF. The CDR3 DNA follows: TGTGCCAGCAGCCAAAGGTCGGGAGGTACCGGGGAGCTGTTTTTT.

This clonotype was observed many times. This chain uses TRBV20-1 with TRBJ2-1; possibly TRBD1 for D (5 bases). The CDR3 is 14 residues long. V shed 3 bases and J shed 0 bases, with 9 bases lying between them. Looked up from germline, CDR1 is DFQATT and CDR2 is SNEGSKA (reference sequence). CDR3 DNA sequence: TGCAGTGCTAGGGACATGAGCTCCTACAATGAGCAGTTCTTC. Protein sequence: CSARDMSSYNEQFF.

This clonotype appeared many times. The chain carries TRBV12-3 or TRBV12-4 and TRBJ2-7; tentatively, D is TRBD1 or TRBD2 (5 bases each). The CDR3 loop spans 15 amino acids. Trimming removed 5 bases from V and 3 bases from J, with 17 bases in between. The CDR3 nucleotides are TGTGCCAGCAGTCCCGGGACCAACGTACTCTACGAGCAGTACTTC. Residues: CASSPGTNVLYEQYF.